This T cell receptor beta chain was captured by sequencing in a study of CD8+CD57+ T cells in acquired aplastic anemia. Study-level points and caveats: Approximately 30 was the count of CD8+ CDR3 sequences that patients shared with controls.

Note on this clonotype: Its antigen is not known.

Investigators profiled TCR beta VDJ and CDR3 from genomic DNA template. TCRdb redid the calling of the reads with MiXCR, one entry per CDR3 protein. This sample has some 180,000 distinct CDR3 sequences, with 50% to 65% found just once. It was patients with CD8+CD57+ cell expansion by flow cytometry who were chosen for sequencing. Severe acquired aplastic anemia was present in all patients. Patients were treatment-naive when blood was sampled. The receptor comes from a human donor with aplastic anemia. The sample consisted of sorted CD4+, CD8+, or CD8+CD57+ T cells (not recorded which) from PBMCs.

In DNA form, the CDR3 reads TGTGCCAGCAAGGGTGATACGCAGTATTTT. This codes for CASKGDTQYF. The chain couples TRBV2 to TRBJ2-3; D unresolved. Trimming stripped 7 bases from V and 6 bases from J, with 5 bases between. Germline assignment: CDR1 SNHLY and CDR2 FYNNEI. The CDR3 length is 10 residues. Full variable domain (outside the CDR3, taken from reference TRBV2 and TRBJ2-3): EPEVTQTPSHQVTQMGQEVILRCVPISNHLYFYWYRQILGQKVEFLVSFYNNEISEKSEIFDDQFSVERPDGSNFTLKIRSTKLEDSAMYFCASKGDTQYFGPGTRLTVL.